This T cell receptor (beta chain) was found in a study of cytomegalovirus exposure and HLA in healthy donors. Study results and limitations: Across HLA loci, a later analysis found differing TCR association rates, with DRB1 most and HLA-C fewest. HLA-A and HLA-B allele assignments for most subjects were reportedly predicted accurately using TCR beta sequences. Analysis performed later found 16,951 TCR beta sequences associated with HLA alleles at 0.05 false discovery rate.

Germline CDR1 SGHRS, CDR2 YFSETQ. V was cut by 4 bases and J by 2 bases, with 10 bases left in between. The CDR3 spans 13 residues. Details on this clone: Its antigen remains unknown.

Every donor was a healthy person donating bone marrow. 60 Vbeta and 13 Jbeta primers were used in PCR. TCRdb keeps only in-frame clones here, not all; method: immunoSEQ multiplex PCR. The sample yields about 140,000 clones, approximately 71% seen once. This receptor was taken from a man aged 30 to 45 in good health and CMV-seropositive. The sequencing sample was made of PBMCs. This rearrangement joins TRBV5-1 to TRBJ2-7; tentatively, D is TRBD2 (5 bases). The CDR3 DNA reads TGCGCCAGCAGCCCGGAGGCCCCCTACGAGCAGTACTTC. Translated, it gives CASSPEAPYEQYF. Together with reference TRBV5-1 and TRBJ2-7, the CDR3 gives the full variable domain: KAGVTQTPRYLIKTRGQQVTLSCSPISGHRSVSWYQQTPGQGLQFLFEYFSETQRNKGNFPGRFSGRQFSNSRSEMNVSTLELGDSALYLCASSPEAPYEQYFGPGTRLTVT.